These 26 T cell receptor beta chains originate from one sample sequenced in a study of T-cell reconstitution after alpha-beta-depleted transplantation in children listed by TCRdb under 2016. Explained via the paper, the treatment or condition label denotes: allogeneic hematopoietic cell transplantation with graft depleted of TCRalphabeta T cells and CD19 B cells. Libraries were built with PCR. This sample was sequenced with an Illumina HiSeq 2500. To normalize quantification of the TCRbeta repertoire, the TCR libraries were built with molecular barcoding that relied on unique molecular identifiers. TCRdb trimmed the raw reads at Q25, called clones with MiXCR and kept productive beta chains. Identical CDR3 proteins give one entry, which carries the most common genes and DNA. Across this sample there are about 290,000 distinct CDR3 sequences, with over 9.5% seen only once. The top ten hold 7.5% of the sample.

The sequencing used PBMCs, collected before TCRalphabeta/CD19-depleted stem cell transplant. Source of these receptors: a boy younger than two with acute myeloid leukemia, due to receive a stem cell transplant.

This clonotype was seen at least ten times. The DNA for the CDR3 is TGTGCCAGCAGACCTACAGGGGTTGGCTACTACGAGCAGTACTTC. It codes for CASRPTGVGYYEQYF. The chain recombines TRBV27 with TRBJ2-7; TRBD1 agrees at 7 bases. The V gene end was trimmed by 6 bases and the J gene end by 3 bases; junction bases not matched to a gene: 11. The V gene's germline CDR1 is MNHEY and CDR2 SMNVEV (reference sequence). The CDR3 extends over 15 amino acids.

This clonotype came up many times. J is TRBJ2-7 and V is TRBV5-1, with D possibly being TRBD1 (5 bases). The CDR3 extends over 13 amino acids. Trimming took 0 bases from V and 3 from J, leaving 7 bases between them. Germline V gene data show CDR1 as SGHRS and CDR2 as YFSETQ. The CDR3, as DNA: TGCGCCAGCAGCTTGGGGACAAACTACGAGCAGTACTTC. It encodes CASSLGTNYEQYF.

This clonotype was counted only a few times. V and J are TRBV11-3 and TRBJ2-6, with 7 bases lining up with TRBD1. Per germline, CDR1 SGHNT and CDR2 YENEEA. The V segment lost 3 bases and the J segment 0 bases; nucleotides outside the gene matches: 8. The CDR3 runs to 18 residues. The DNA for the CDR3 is TGTGCCAGCAGCTTTTGGGACAGCTTTCCCTCTGGGGCCAACGTCCTGACTTTC. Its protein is CASSFWDSFPSGANVLTF.

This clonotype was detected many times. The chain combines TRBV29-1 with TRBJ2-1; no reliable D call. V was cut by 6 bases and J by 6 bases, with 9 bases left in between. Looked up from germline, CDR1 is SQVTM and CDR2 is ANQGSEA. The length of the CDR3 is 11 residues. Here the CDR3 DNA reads TGCAGCGTCCGGGCGGCCAATGAGCAGTTCTTC. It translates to CSVRAANEQFF.

The CDR3 region has the DNA TGCGCCAGCAGCCAAGATGCAGGCACAGATACGCAGTATTTT. Translating it yields CASSQDAGTDTQYF. The chain employs TRBV4-3 and TRBJ2-3, with D unresolved. The CDR3 has 14 amino acids. V lost 0 bases and J lost 1, with 5 bases in between. Germline V lookup: CDR1 LGHNA, CDR2 YSLEER.

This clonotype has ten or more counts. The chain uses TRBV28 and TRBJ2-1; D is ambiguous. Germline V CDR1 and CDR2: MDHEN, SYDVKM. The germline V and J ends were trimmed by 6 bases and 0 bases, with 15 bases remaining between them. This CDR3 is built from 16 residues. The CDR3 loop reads CASSPFKGSSYNEQFF. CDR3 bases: TGTGCCAGCAGCCCATTCAAGGGTAGCTCCTACAATGAGCAGTTCTTC.

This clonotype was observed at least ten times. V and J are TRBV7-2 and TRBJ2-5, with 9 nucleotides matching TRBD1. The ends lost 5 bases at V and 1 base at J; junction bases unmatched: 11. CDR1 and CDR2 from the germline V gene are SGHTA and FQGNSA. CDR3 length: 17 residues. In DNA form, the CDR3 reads TGTGCCAGCAGCCGATGGCCGGGACAGGGACTCCAAGAGACCCAGTACTTC. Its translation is CASSRWPGQGLQETQYF. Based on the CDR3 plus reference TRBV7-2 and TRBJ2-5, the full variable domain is GAGVSQSPSNKVTEKGKDVELRCDPISGHTALYWYRQSLGQGLEFLIYFQGNSAPDKSGLPSDRFSAERTGGSVSTLTIQRTQQEDSAVYLCASSRWPGQGLQETQYFGPGTRLLVL.

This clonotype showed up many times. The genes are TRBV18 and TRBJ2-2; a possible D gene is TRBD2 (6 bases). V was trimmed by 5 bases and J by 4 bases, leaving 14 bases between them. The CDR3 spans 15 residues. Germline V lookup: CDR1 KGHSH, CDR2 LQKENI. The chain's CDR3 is CASSSRLGPTGELFF. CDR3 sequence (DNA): TGTGCCAGCTCATCCCGACTAGGGCCCACCGGGGAGCTGTTTTTT.

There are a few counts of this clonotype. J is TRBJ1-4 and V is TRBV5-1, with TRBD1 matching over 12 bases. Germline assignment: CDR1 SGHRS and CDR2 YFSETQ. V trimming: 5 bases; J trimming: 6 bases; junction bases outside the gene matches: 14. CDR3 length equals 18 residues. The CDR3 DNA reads TGCGCCAGCAGAGCGGGACAGGGGGCATCAAGTCCCTATGAAAAACTGTTTTTT. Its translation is CASRAGQGASSPYEKLFF.

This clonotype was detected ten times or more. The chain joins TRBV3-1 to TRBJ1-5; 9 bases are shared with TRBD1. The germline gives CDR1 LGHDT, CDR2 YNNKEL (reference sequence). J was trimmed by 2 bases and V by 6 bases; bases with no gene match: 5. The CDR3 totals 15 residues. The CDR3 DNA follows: TGTGCCAGCAGTCCAACAGGGGGCCGCAATCAGCCCCAGCATTTT. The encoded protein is CASSPTGGRNQPQHF.

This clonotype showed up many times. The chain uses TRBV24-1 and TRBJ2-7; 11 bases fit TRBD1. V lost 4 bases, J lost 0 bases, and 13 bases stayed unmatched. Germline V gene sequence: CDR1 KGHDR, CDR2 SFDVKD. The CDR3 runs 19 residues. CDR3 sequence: CATSEPDRGRPFSSYEQYF. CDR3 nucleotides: TGTGCCACCAGTGAGCCGGACAGGGGGCGCCCCTTCAGCTCCTACGAGCAGTACTTC.

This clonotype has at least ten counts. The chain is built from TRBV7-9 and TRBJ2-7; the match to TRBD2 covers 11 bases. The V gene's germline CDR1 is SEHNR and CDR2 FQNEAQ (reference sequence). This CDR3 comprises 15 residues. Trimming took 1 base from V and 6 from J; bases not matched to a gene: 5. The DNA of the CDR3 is TGTGCCAGCAGCTTAGGGGCTAGCGGGAGGAGCGAGCAGTACTTC. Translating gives CASSLGASGRSEQYF. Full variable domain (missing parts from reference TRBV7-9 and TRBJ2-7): DTGVSQNPRHKITKRGQNVTFRCDPISEHNRLYWYRQTLGQGPEFLTYFQNEAQLEKSRLLSDRFSAERPKGSFSTLEIQRTEQGDSAMYLCASSLGASGRSEQYFGPGTRLTVT.

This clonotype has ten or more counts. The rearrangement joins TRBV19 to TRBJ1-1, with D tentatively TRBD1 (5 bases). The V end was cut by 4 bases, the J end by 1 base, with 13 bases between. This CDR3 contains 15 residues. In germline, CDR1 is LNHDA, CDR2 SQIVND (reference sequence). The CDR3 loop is CASSTAGTGNTEAFF. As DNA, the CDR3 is TGTGCCAGTAGTACTGCCGGGACGGGGAACACTGAAGCTTTCTTT. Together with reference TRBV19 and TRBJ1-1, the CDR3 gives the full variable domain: DGGITQSPKYLFRKEGQNVTLSCEQNLNHDAMYWYRQDPGQGLRLIYYSQIVNDFQKGDIAEGYSVSREKKESFPLTVTSAQKNPTAFYLCASSTAGTGNTEAFFGQGTRLTVV.

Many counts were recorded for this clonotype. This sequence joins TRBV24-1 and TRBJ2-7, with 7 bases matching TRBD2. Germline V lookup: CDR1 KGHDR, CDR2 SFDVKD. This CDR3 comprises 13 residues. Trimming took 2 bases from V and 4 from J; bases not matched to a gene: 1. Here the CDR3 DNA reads TGTGCCACCAGTGATTCGGGAGGATACGAGCAGTACTTC. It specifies CATSDSGGYEQYF.

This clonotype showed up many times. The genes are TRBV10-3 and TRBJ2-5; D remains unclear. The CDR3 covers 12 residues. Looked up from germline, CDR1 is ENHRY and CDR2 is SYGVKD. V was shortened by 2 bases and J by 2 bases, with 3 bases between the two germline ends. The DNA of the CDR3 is TGTGCCATCAGTGAGGGGCAAGAGACCCAGTACTTC. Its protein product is CAISEGQETQYF.

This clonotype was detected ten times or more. In DNA form, the CDR3 reads TGTGCCAGCAGCCAGGCGGGACAGGGGTTCACAGATACGCAGTATTTT. This encodes CASSQAGQGFTDTQYF. The chain joins TRBV3-1 to TRBJ2-3; 10 bases match TRBD1. This CDR3 has 16 residues. The junction had 5 bases not matched to a gene; V was cut back by 3 bases and J by 2 bases. The germline V gene encodes CDR1 LGHDT and CDR2 YNNKEL (reference sequence).

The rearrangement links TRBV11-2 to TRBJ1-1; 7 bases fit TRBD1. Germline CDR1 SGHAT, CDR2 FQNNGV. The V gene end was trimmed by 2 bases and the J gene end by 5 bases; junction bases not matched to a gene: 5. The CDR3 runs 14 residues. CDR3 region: CASSLRGQRTEAFF. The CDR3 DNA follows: TGTGCCAGCAGCTTAAGGGGGCAGAGAACTGAAGCTTTCTTT.

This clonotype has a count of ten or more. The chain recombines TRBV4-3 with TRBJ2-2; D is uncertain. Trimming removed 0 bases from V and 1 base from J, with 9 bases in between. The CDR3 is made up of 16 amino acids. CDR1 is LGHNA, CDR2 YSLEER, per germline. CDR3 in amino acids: CASSQEGILNTGELFF. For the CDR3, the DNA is TGCGCCAGCAGCCAAGAGGGAATCTTGAACACCGGGGAGCTGTTTTTT.

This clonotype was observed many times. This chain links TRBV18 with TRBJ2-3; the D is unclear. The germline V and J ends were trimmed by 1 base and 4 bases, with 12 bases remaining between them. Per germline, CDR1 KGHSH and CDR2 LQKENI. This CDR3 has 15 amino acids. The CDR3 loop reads CASSPLQVLADTQYF. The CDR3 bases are TGTGCCAGCTCACCACTGCAGGTATTGGCAGATACGCAGTATTTT.

CDR3: CASRQGLQQYF. The CDR3 nucleotides read TGTGCCAGCAGACAGGGCCTCCAGCAGTACTTC. The V call is TRBV6-1, the J call TRBJ2-7, with D perhaps TRBD1 (6 bases). Germline-derived CDR1 and CDR2 are MNHNS and SASEGT. Between the trimmed V and J ends, which lost 6 bases and 8 bases, there was a span of 11 bases. This CDR3 has 11 amino acids.

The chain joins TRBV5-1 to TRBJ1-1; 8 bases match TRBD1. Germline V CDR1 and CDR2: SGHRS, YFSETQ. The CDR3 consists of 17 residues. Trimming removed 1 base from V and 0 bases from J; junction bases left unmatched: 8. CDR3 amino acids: CASSLQGQVFLNTEAFF. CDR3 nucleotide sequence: TGCGCCAGCAGCTTGCAGGGACAGGTTTTTCTGAACACTGAAGCTTTCTTT.

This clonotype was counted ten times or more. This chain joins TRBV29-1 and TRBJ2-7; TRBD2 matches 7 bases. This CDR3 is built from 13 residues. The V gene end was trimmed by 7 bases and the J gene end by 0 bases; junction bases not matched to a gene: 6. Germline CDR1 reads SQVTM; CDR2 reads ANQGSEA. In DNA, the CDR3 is TGCAGCGCCTGGACTAGGTCCTCCTACGAGCAGTACTTC. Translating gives CSAWTRSSYEQYF.

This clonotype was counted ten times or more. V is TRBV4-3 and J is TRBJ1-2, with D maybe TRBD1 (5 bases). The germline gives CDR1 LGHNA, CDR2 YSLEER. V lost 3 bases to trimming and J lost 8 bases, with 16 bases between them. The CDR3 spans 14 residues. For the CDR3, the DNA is TGCGCCAGCAGCCACGAGGACGGGAGGGGAGGCTACACCTTC. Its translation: CASSHEDGRGGYTF.

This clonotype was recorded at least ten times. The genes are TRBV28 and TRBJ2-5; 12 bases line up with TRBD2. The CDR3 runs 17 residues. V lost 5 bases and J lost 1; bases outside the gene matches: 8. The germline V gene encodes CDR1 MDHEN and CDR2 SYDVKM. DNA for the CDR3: TGTGCCAGCAGTCTTCGGACTAGCGGGAACTTCCAAGAGACCCAGTACTTC. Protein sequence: CASSLRTSGNFQETQYF.

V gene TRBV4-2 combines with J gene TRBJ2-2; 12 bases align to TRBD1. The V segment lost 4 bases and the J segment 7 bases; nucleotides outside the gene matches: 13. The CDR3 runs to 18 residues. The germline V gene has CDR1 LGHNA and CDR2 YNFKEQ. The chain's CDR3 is CASSPRSGTGGANGELFF. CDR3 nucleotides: TGTGCCAGCAGCCCGAGGTCGGGGACAGGGGGCGCGAACGGGGAGCTGTTTTTT.

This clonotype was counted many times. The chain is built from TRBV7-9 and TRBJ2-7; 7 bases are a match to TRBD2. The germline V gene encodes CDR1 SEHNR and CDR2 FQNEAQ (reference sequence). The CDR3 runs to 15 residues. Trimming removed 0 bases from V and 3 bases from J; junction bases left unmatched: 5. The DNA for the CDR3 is TGTGCCAGCAGCTTAGCCGCGGGAGTGGTCTACGAGCAGTACTTC. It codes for CASSLAAGVVYEQYF.